This T cell receptor beta chain was observed in a study of response to subunit inactivated influenza vaccine. The study's findings and limits: The authors put forward the suggestion that each seasonal influenza vaccination may bring in only a limited number of new T cells.

J gave up 7 bases and V 5 bases, and 15 bases lay outside the gene matches. CDR3 size: 17 residues. Germline V gene sequence: CDR1 SGHVS, CDR2 FNYEAQ. This clonotype was seen repeatedly, ten times or more. Its specificity is not known. TCRdb reprocessed the RT-PCR reads with MiXCR, giving one entry per CDR3 protein. The sample lists 400,000 to 650,000 distinct CDR3 sequences; approximately 7.3% were seen once. The rearrangement links TRBV7-6 to TRBJ2-1, with 9 positions matching TRBD1. This specimen was PBMCs from blood, taken less than 30 months after vaccination. This TCR derives from a man between 50 and 75 years old who received an inactivated influenza vaccine. CDR3 DNA: TGTGCCAGCAGCCAAAATACAAGACAGGGGGAGGAAAATGAGCAGTTCTTC. Translating gives CASSQNTRQGEENEQFF.